The entry below gives a single T cell receptor beta chain sequence along with its context. No antigen is known for it. This entry belongs to a study of identifying expanded T cells in peripheral blood. Overall study results and limits: Variance in clone template counts between approximately 2-week samples significantly increased with total template count across all healthy donors. Technical replicates showed around 1.2 changed clones; two weeks 15 to 20; four weeks 19.

No infections or other immune events were documented during collection. The protocol was immunoSEQ multiplex PCR, while the TCRdb copy is restricted to in-frame clones and leaves out a portion. The table shows over 100,000 clones, with around 89% occurring only once. This CDR3 is 16 amino acids long. Germline loops: CDR1 SNHLY, CDR2 FYNNEI. V was clipped by 5 bases and J by 3 bases, with 20 bases between them. The source is a person aged 18 to 75 in good health. The source material was blood. V is TRBV2 and J is TRBJ2-7; D is possibly TRBD1 or TRBD2 (5 bases each). The chain's CDR3 is CASSMGPGTLNYEQYF. In DNA form, the CDR3 reads TGTGCCAGCAGTATGGGACCCGGGACGTTGAACTACGAGCAGTACTTC.